The 32 T cell receptor beta chains given below trace back to one sample, sequenced in a study of blood T cell repertoires in COVID-19 (dated by TCRdb to 2020 to 2022). The library came from the immunoSEQ multiplex PCR assay. TCRdb's version of the immuneACCESS table is confined to in-frame rearrangements and falls short of the full clone set. An unresolved V gene accounts for under half of the shortfall where checked; the remainder is of unknown origin. Present in this sample are about 160,000 clones, 85% of which were seen just once. The ten largest clones take up more than 1% of the sample. The sequenced sample was peripheral blood. The receptors were gathered from a man aged 40-49 years with acute or convalescent COVID-19.

The chain has TRBV11-1 and TRBJ1-1; D is unclear. Germline CDR1 SGHAT, CDR2 FQDESV (reference sequence). Deletions cut 4 bases from V and 4 bases from J, with 16 bases between. This CDR3 region has 15 residues. The CDR3 DNA follows: TGTGCCAGCAGCTCCATATTGGTTGGGCCCACTGAAGCTTTCTTT. Its protein product is CASSSILVGPTEAFF.

This rearrangement joins TRBV11-2 to TRBJ1-2; 11 bases fit TRBD1. CDR1 is SGHAT and CDR2 is FQNNGV in the germline V gene. V was clipped by 5 bases and J by 3 bases; unmatched bases: 11. CDR3 length: 17 residues. Written as DNA, the CDR3 is TGTGCCAGCAGCGCGCACCGGGACAGGGGGTTTGACTATGGCTACACCTTC. Translated: CASSAHRDRGFDYGYTF.

V and J are TRBV11-2 and TRBJ1-1; D is uncertain. From germline, CDR1 is SGHAT and CDR2 FQNNGV. The CDR3 is 14 amino acids. V was trimmed by 5 bases and J by 2 bases, leaving 12 bases between them. Here the CDR3 reads CASSPPTDNTEAFF. Written as DNA, the CDR3 is TGTGCCAGCAGCCCACCTACAGACAACACTGAAGCTTTCTTT. Together with reference TRBV11-2 and TRBJ1-1, the CDR3 gives the full variable domain: EAGVAQSPRYKIIEKRQSVAFWCNPISGHATLYWYQQILGQGPKLLIQFQNNGVVDDSQLPKDRFSAERLKGVDSTLKIQPAKLEDSAVYLCASSPPTDNTEAFFGQGTRLTVV.

This clone was counted once. V and J are TRBV2 and TRBJ2-5; D gene unclear. V lost 7 bases, J lost 5 bases, and 17 bases lay in between. CDR1 and CDR2 from the germline V gene are SNHLY and FYNNEI. CDR3 size: 14 residues. The CDR3 is CASKADSNGETQYF. The CDR3 DNA reads as TGTGCCAGCAAGGCCGATTCGAACGGGGAGACCCAGTACTTC.

This clone came up a few times. The gene calls are TRBV4-3 and TRBJ2-3; tentative D call: TRBD1 (5 bases). Germline V gives CDR1 LGHNA, CDR2 YSLEER. Trimming left V 2 bases short and J 0 bases short, with 12 bases between. The length of the CDR3 is 16 residues. The CDR3 loop is CASSQQGKTSTDTQYF. CDR3 sequence (DNA): TGCGCCAGCAGCCAACAGGGCAAAACTAGCACAGATACGCAGTATTTT.

This chain joins TRBV7-3 and TRBJ2-2; D possibly corresponds to TRBD1 (6 bases). The CDR3 consists of 18 residues. V was pared by 1 base and J by 2 bases, with 17 bases between. CDR1 and CDR2 (germline): SGHTA, FQGTGA. DNA of the CDR3: TGTGCCAGCAGCTTAAGACCAGGGGCCCATCTAAACACCGGGGAGCTGTTTTTT. As protein: CASSLRPGAHLNTGELFF.

This chain links TRBV5-8 with TRBJ1-3; a possible D gene is TRBD1 (5 bases). In germline, CDR1 is SGHTS, CDR2 YDEGEE. This CDR3 is built from 13 residues. Trimming left V 2 bases short and J 10 bases short, with 13 bases between. CDR3 region: CASSLRGTGTIYF. In DNA, the CDR3 is TGTGCCAGCAGCTTACGGGGGACGGGGACCATATATTTT.

The chain uses TRBV7-3 and TRBJ1-1; D not resolved. Between the trimmed V and J ends, which lost 5 bases and 3 bases, there was a span of 10 bases. Germline V gene lookup returns CDR1 SGHTA and CDR2 FQGTGA. This CDR3 region has 13 residues. CDR3 sequence: CASSKLLDTEAFF. Written as DNA, the CDR3 is TGTGCCAGCAGCAAACTCCTTGACACTGAAGCTTTCTTT.

This chain connects TRBV18 to TRBJ1-4; the match to TRBD1 covers 10 bases. In germline, CDR1 is KGHSH, CDR2 LQKENI. The CDR3 runs 14 residues. J lost 6 bases, V lost 5 bases, and 3 bases had no gene match. In DNA, the CDR3 is TGTGCCAGCTCAATGACAGGGGGCGATGAAAAACTGTTTTTT. This gives the protein CASSMTGGDEKLFF.

This clone was seen once. V usage is TRBV24-1 and J usage is TRBJ1-6; TRBD1 matches 7 bases. Unmatched junction bases numbered 8, after V lost 3 bases and J lost 7 bases. CDR3 size: 16 residues. From germline, CDR1 is KGHDR and CDR2 SFDVKD. CDR3: CATSDPPETGNSPLHF. CDR3 coding DNA: TGTGCCACCAGTGATCCCCCGGAGACAGGGAATTCACCCCTCCACTTT.

The chain joins TRBV7-2 to TRBJ1-6; D remains ambiguous. CDR1 is SGHTA and CDR2 is FQGNSA in the germline V gene. CDR3 length: 13 residues. V dropped 7 bases and J dropped 10 bases, with 14 bases sitting between them. CDR3 sequence: CASTPQEGSPLHF. The CDR3 nucleotides read TGTGCCAGCACCCCCCAGGAGGGATCACCCCTCCACTTT.

This clone has just one count. This chain joins TRBV5-1 and TRBJ1-6, with TRBD1 matching 8 bases. The CDR3 has 14 residues. Germline assignment: CDR1 SGHRS and CDR2 YFSETQ. Trimming at V came to 5 bases and at J to 6 bases, leaving 4 bases not matched to a gene. The CDR3 nucleotides are TGCGCCAGCAGTTCAGGGGGCGGTAATTCACCCCTCCACTTT. Its translation: CASSSGGGNSPLHF.

The J gene is TRBJ1-2, the V gene TRBV18; 9 bases fit TRBD1. The CDR3 is 14 residues long. CDR1 is KGHSH and CDR2 is LQKENI in the germline V gene. The J segment lost 3 bases and the V segment lost 6 bases, leaving 5 bases of the junction unmatched. The CDR3 here is CASSSGQGYYGYTF. The CDR3 DNA is TGTGCCAGCTCCTCCGGACAGGGGTACTATGGCTACACCTTC.

This chain joins TRBV5-6 and TRBJ2-5, with no clear D. Trimming removed 3 bases at V and 5 bases at J, with 5 bases between. The CDR3 has 11 amino acids. Germline V gene data show CDR1 as SGHDT and CDR2 as YYEEEE. The CDR3 sequence is CASSSRETQYF. The CDR3 DNA is TGTGCCAGCAGCTCCAGGGAGACCCAGTACTTC.

J is TRBJ1-2 and V is TRBV6-2 or TRBV6-3; D gene unclear. Germline CDR1 reads MNHEY; CDR2 reads SVGEGT. Trimming cost V 2 bases and J 8 bases, with 6 bases left between them. CDR3 length: 11 amino acids. This CDR3 is CASSYKLGYTF. DNA of the CDR3: TGTGCCAGCAGTTACAAACTCGGCTACACCTTC.

This chain joins TRBV21-1 and TRBJ2-1; the D call TRBD2 from the table was never checked on the DNA. TRBV21-1 is a known pseudogene. The CDR3 has 12 amino acids. CDR3 bases: TGTGCCAGCACCCCCGGGGGTAATGAGCAGTTCTTC. Amino acids: CASTPGGNEQFF.

The chain recombines TRBV19 with TRBJ1-4, with D possibly matching TRBD1 (5 bases). The CDR3 totals 15 residues. Germline CDR1 is LNHDA and CDR2 is SQIVND (reference sequence). V lost 8 bases to trimming and J lost 5 bases, with 18 bases between them. This CDR3 reads CASRGAGMDNEKLFF. CDR3 DNA sequence: TGTGCCAGTCGTGGGGCGGGGATGGACAATGAAAAACTGTTTTTT.

The CDR3 region has the DNA TGTGCCAGCAACCAGGGAGGGGATTACGAGCAGTTCTTC. Its protein is CASNQGGDYEQFF. This rearrangement joins TRBV9 to TRBJ2-1; 7 nucleotides align to TRBD2. Looked up from germline, CDR1 is SGDLS and CDR2 is YYNGEE. The V and J ends lost 6 bases and 10 bases, in that order; junction bases with no gene match: 10. The CDR3 covers 13 residues.

The J gene is TRBJ1-4, the V gene TRBV4-1; TRBD1 is a possible D gene (6 bases). Germline assignment: CDR1 MGHRA and CDR2 YSYEKL. V dropped 0 bases and J dropped 6 bases, with 20 bases sitting between them. The CDR3 is 18 residues long. CDR3 in amino acids: CASSQELGRGSLHEKLFF. CDR3 nucleotide sequence: TGCGCCAGCAGCCAAGAGTTGGGAAGGGGGAGTCTACATGAAAAACTGTTTTTT.

This clone came up a few times. The chain employs TRBV11-2 and TRBJ2-3; perhaps TRBD2 as D (5 bases). CDR3 length: 16 residues. Looked up from germline, CDR1 is SGHAT and CDR2 is FQNNGV. V was clipped by 1 base and J by 2 bases, with 13 bases between them. CDR3 DNA sequence: TGTGCCAGCAGCTTAGTCTTCCCGGGAATCACAGATACGCAGTATTTT. Residues: CASSLVFPGITDTQYF. Drawing the rest from reference TRBV11-2 and TRBJ2-3, the complete variable domain is EAGVAQSPRYKIIEKRQSVAFWCNPISGHATLYWYQQILGQGPKLLIQFQNNGVVDDSQLPKDRFSAERLKGVDSTLKIQPAKLEDSAVYLCASSLVFPGITDTQYFGPGTRLTVL.

The chain employs TRBV19 and TRBJ1-2, with D perhaps matching TRBD1 (6 bases). Germline CDR1 is LNHDA and CDR2 is SQIVND (reference sequence). This CDR3 comprises 16 residues. Trimming took 6 bases from V and 0 from J, leaving 17 bases between them. CDR3 nucleotide sequence: TGTGCCAGTAGAAGGGGAGCGGACAGCACTAACTATGGCTACACCTTC. This gives the protein CASRRGADSTNYGYTF.

This chain uses TRBV28 with TRBJ1-5; D not resolved. Deletions cut 4 bases from V and 0 bases from J, with 10 bases between. The CDR3 covers 15 residues. Germline V gene sequence: CDR1 MDHEN, CDR2 SYDVKM. The CDR3 sequence: CASSSDGYSNQPQHF. In nucleotides, the CDR3 is TGTGCCAGCAGTTCCGACGGGTATAGCAATCAGCCCCAGCATTTT.

The V and J genes are TRBV27 and TRBJ1-6; D ambiguous. CDR1 and CDR2 (germline): MNHEY, SMNVEV (reference sequence). The CDR3 has 17 residues. Trimming shortened V by 1 base and J by 6 bases, and 16 bases separated the two germline ends. The CDR3 DNA sequence: TGTGCCAGCAGTTTATACCCGTTGCCCGGTAGTAATTCACCCCTCCACTTT. Its protein product is CASSLYPLPGSNSPLHF.

The genes are TRBV6-5 and TRBJ2-1; 9 nucleotides line up with TRBD1. This CDR3 comprises 15 residues. J gave up 13 bases and V 6 bases, and 16 bases lay outside the gene matches. The germline V gene encodes CDR1 MNHEY and CDR2 SVGAGI. The CDR3 DNA reads as TGTGCCAGCAGCTTGGGACAGGGTCTCCAGGGGCAACAGTTCTTC. As protein: CASSLGQGLQGQQFF.

The rearrangement uses TRBV27 and TRBJ1-1; D remains ambiguous. The CDR3 is made up of 13 amino acids. Trimming pared 5 bases from V and 0 bases from J, leaving 7 bases between. Germline CDR1 is MNHEY and CDR2 is SMNVEV (reference sequence). CDR3 nucleotides: TGTGCCAGCAGTCCAGAGGTGAACACTGAAGCTTTCTTT. It yields the protein CASSPEVNTEAFF.

V gene TRBV5-1 combines with J gene TRBJ2-5; the D gene is possibly TRBD2 (5 bases). V shed 0 bases and J shed 5 bases, with 8 bases lying between them. The CDR3 is 13 residues long. Germline lookup yields CDR1 SGHRS and CDR2 YFSETQ. In DNA form, the CDR3 reads TGCGCCAGCAGCTTGGGAGGGCTCGAGACCCAGTACTTC. This encodes CASSLGGLETQYF. Combining the CDR3 with reference TRBV5-1 and TRBJ2-5 gives the whole variable domain KAGVTQTPRYLIKTRGQQVTLSCSPISGHRSVSWYQQTPGQGLQFLFEYFSETQRNKGNFPGRFSGRQFSNSRSEMNVSTLELGDSALYLCASSLGGLETQYFGPGTRLLVL.

This clone appeared a few times. The chain recombines TRBV10-3 with TRBJ2-1; 8 bases are shared with TRBD2. CDR1 and CDR2 (germline): ENHRY, SYGVKD. V lost 8 bases and J lost 7; bases outside the gene matches: 7. This CDR3 is 13 amino acids long. The CDR3 region is CAIGRGLVNEQFF. The CDR3 coding sequence is TGTGCCATCGGCCGGGGACTAGTTAATGAGCAGTTCTTC.

This clone appeared once. V usage is TRBV27 and J usage is TRBJ2-7; 7 bases are a match to TRBD2. The trim removed 3 bases at V and 0 bases at J, leaving 2 bases unmatched. The CDR3 covers 14 residues. CDR1 and CDR2 from the germline V gene are MNHEY and SMNVEV (reference sequence). CDR3 region: CASSFGRDSYEQYF. The CDR3 coding sequence is TGTGCCAGCAGTTTTGGGAGGGACTCCTACGAGCAGTACTTC.

This clone occurred once. V and J are TRBV4-2 and TRBJ1-1, with 10 bases aligning to TRBD1. The CDR3 spans 15 residues. Trimming at V came to 4 bases and at J to 4 bases, leaving 6 bases not matched to a gene. The germline V gene has CDR1 LGHNA and CDR2 YNFKEQ. The CDR3 DNA reads as TGTGCCAGCAGCCCGCGGGGACAGGGGTTCACTGAAGCTTTCTTT. It yields the protein CASSPRGQGFTEAFF.

The gene calls are TRBV6-5 and TRBJ1-3; 8 bases map to TRBD1. J was trimmed by 0 bases and V by 6 bases; bases with no gene match: 4. Germline V gene sequence: CDR1 MNHEY, CDR2 SVGAGI. The CDR3 is 15 amino acids. Here the CDR3 reads CASRKQGASGNTIYF. The CDR3 nucleotides read TGTGCCAGCAGAAAGCAGGGGGCCTCTGGAAACACCATATATTTT.

The J gene is TRBJ2-7, the V gene TRBV7-2, with TRBD2 matching 9 bases. J was trimmed by 3 bases and V by 2 bases; bases with no gene match: 8. Germline CDR1 is SGHTA and CDR2 is FQGNSA. The CDR3 loop spans 16 amino acids. This chain's CDR3 is CASSLKPAGGLYEQYF. CDR3 bases: TGTGCCAGCAGCTTAAAACCTGCGGGGGGGCTCTACGAGCAGTACTTC.

The chain is built from TRBV4-3 and TRBJ2-1, with D possibly matching TRBD1 (6 bases). CDR3 size: 14 residues. Trimming took 1 base from V and 6 from J, leaving 10 bases between them. Germline V gene sequence: CDR1 LGHNA, CDR2 YSLEER. The CDR3 region has the DNA TGCGCCAGCAGCCAAGTGAACAGGGTCAATGAGCAGTTCTTC. Its translation: CASSQVNRVNEQFF.